These T cell receptor beta chains were read from a single sample in a study of tumor-infiltrating lymphocytes in primary liver carcinoma. TCRdb processed the multiplex PCR reads anew with MiXCR; each CDR3 protein has one entry. The sample consists of approximately 120,000 distinct CDR3 sequences, roughly three fifths of them appearing once. Material: liver tumor tissue from sampling region 3. These receptors were obtained from a woman aged 60-75 years with primary liver carcinoma and hepatitis B virus infection. Each CDR3 is given with its conserved first and last residue. The D gene is left open where the match is weak. Only some rows state a clone size, as once, few, many or a class for expanded clones.

CDR3aa	CDR3nt	d_gene	j_gene	v_gene	abundance
CSVEYFGGYTEALF	TGCAGCGTTGAATATTTTGGTGGGTACACTGAAGCTTTATTT	NA	TRBJ1-1	TRBV29-1	NA
CSGSCGASINHNEQFF	TGTAGCGGTTCCTGTGGGGCTAGCATAAATCACAATGAGCAGTTCTTC	NA	TRBJ2-1	TRBV29-1	few
CSGSVMNTEAFF	TGCAGCGGCTCCGTTATGAACACTGAAGCTTTCTTT	NA	TRBJ1-1	TRBV29-1	many
CASSPYIGEKLLF	TGTGCCAGCAGCCCCTACATTGGGGAAAAACTGCTTTTT	NA	TRBJ1-4	TRBV11-2	NA
CASSFSRGLVGNEQFF	TGTGCCAGCAGCTTCTCTAGGGGACTAGTGGGAAATGAGCAGTTCTTC	TRBD2	TRBJ2-1	TRBV11-2	many
CASSEPRTATNYGYTF	TGTGCCAGCAGTGAACCAAGGACAGCGACTAACTATGGCTACACCTTC	NA	TRBJ1-2	TRBV2	few
CVCSLIRGGTDTQYF	TGTGTCTGCAGCTTAATACGGGGGGGCACAGATACGCAGTATTTT	TRBD2	TRBJ2-3	TRBV11-2	once
CASSSQDPVGELFF	TGTGCCAGCAGTTCCCAAGACCCGGTCGGGGAGCTGTTTTTT	NA	TRBJ2-2	TRBV28	NA
CTSSPGTGVAYEQYF	TGTACCAGCAGCCCCGGGACAGGGGTGGCGTACGAGCAGTACTTC	TRBD1	TRBJ2-7	TRBV11-2	NA
CASSSRGAGYTF	TGTGCCAGCAGCTCACGGGGGGCTGGCTACACCTTC	NA	TRBJ1-2	TRBV7-9	NA
CAGKWTGGLTEAFF	TGTGCCGGCAAGTGGACAGGGGGCTTGACTGAAGCTTTCTTC	TRBD1	TRBJ1-1	TRBV2	NA
CASSQGQGHSEAFF	TGTGCCAGCTCACAAGGACAGGGACATTCTGAAGCTTTCTTT	TRBD1	TRBJ1-1	TRBV18	NA